Shown below are 32 T cell receptor beta chains from a single sample sequenced in a study of cytomegalovirus exposure and HLA in healthy donors. 60 Vbeta and 13 Jbeta primers were used in PCR. The method was immunoSEQ multiplex PCR; TCRdb's version includes in-frame clones alone and lacks a portion of them. The data contain more than 60,000 clones, around four fifths of them singletons. Sequencing was performed on PBMCs. Receptor source: a woman in her thirties in good health and CMV-seronegative.

This clone was detected only a few times. The rearrangement uses TRBV7-6 and TRBJ1-1; TRBD1 agrees at 8 bases. Looked up from germline, CDR1 is SGHVS and CDR2 is FNYEAQ. The J segment lost 3 bases and the V segment lost 4 bases, leaving 1 base of the junction unmatched. The CDR3 runs 13 residues. CDR3 coding DNA: TGTGCCAGCAGCTCGGGACAGGACACTGAAGCTTTCTTT. This sequence encodes CASSSGQDTEAFF.

The chain has TRBV7-8 and TRBJ2-3; 13 bases match TRBD2. CDR3 length equals 17 residues. In germline, CDR1 is SGHVS, CDR2 FQNEAQ. V was pared by 5 bases and J by 2 bases, with 7 bases of the junction left unmatched. The CDR3 coding sequence is TGTGCCAGCAGCCACTCCGGGACTAGCGGGAACACAGATACGCAGTATTTT. This translates into CASSHSGTSGNTDTQYF.

The V call is TRBV5-1, the J call TRBJ1-1; D is uncertain. This CDR3 contains 15 residues. In germline, CDR1 is SGHRS, CDR2 YFSETQ. Between the trimmed V and J ends, which lost 0 bases and 1 base, there was a span of 10 bases. CDR3 region: CASSLGQPGNTEAFF. In nucleotides, the CDR3 is TGCGCCAGCAGCTTGGGGCAGCCGGGGAACACTGAAGCTTTCTTT.

This sequence joins TRBV15 and TRBJ2-5; D not certain. The V gene lost 1 base and the J gene lost 5 bases, with 8 bases spanning the gap. From germline, CDR1 is LNHNV and CDR2 YYDKDF (reference sequence). The CDR3 loop spans 13 amino acids. The CDR3 here is CATSRGGTETQYF. CDR3 DNA: TGTGCCACCAGCAGAGGAGGAACGGAGACCCAGTACTTC.

The genes are TRBV6-5 and TRBJ2-2; D is possibly TRBD1 (6 bases). Trimming took off 6 bases at V and 4 bases at J, with 12 bases between the two ends. From germline, CDR1 is MNHEY and CDR2 SVGAGI. The CDR3 is 14 residues long. The CDR3 spells CASRSTGPTGELFF. CDR3 bases: TGTGCCAGCAGGTCGACAGGACCCACCGGGGAGCTGTTTTTT.

DNA for the CDR3: TGTGCCAGTAGTTGGGGAGACAGGGAGCGTCAGCCCCAGCATTTT. It encodes CASSWGDRERQPQHF. The chain links TRBV19 to TRBJ1-5; TRBD1 matches 7 bases. This CDR3 comprises 15 residues. CDR1 is LNHDA, CDR2 SQIVND, per germline (reference sequence). Trimming removed 5 bases from V and 6 bases from J; junction bases left unmatched: 10.

V gene TRBV30 combines with J gene TRBJ2-1; 9 positions match TRBD2. This CDR3 has 15 amino acids. CDR1 and CDR2 from the germline V gene are GTSNPN and SVGIG (reference sequence). V dropped 3 bases and J dropped 6; count of bases not matched to a gene: 9. CDR3 amino acids: CAWSTGTSFVNEQFF. CDR3 DNA: TGTGCCTGGAGCACCGGGACTAGCTTCGTCAATGAGCAGTTCTTC.

This clone appeared a few times. The chain links TRBV29-1 to TRBJ2-1; 9 bases are a match to TRBD2. Trimming cost V 7 bases and J 9 bases; bases outside gene matches: 10. Germline loops: CDR1 SQVTM, CDR2 ANQGSEA. This CDR3 is 13 amino acids long. CDR3 sequence reads: CSASLAGQGEQFF. The CDR3 region has the DNA TGCAGCGCGTCACTAGCGGGTCAGGGTGAGCAGTTCTTC.

V is TRBV5-4 and J is TRBJ2-7, with TRBD1 matching over 10 bases. The CDR3 runs 14 residues. Germline assignment: CDR1 SGHNT and CDR2 YYREEE (reference sequence). V lost 1 base, J lost 7 bases, and 5 bases stayed unmatched. In DNA form, the CDR3 reads TGTGCCAGCAGCTTGACGGGACAGGGGACGGAGCAGTACGTC. It encodes CASSLTGQGTEQYV.

CDR3 loop: CASGSFLGGRLGSNEKLFF. The CDR3 DNA is TGTGCCAGCGGGTCTTTCCTGGGGGGGCGGCTAGGGTCTAATGAAAAACTGTTTTTT. The J gene is TRBJ1-4, the V gene TRBV27; D may be TRBD1 (6 bases). CDR3 length equals 19 residues. Per the germline V gene, CDR1 is MNHEY and CDR2 is SMNVEV (reference sequence). V was pared by 8 bases and J by 3 bases, with 28 bases between.

V gene TRBV28 combines with J gene TRBJ1-4; tentatively, D is TRBD1 (5 bases). CDR3 length: 13 residues. Germline V gene lookup returns CDR1 MDHEN and CDR2 SYDVKM. Trimming left V 5 bases short and J 8 bases short, with 12 bases between. The CDR3 protein is CASSRNRFEKLFF. As DNA, the CDR3 is TGTGCCAGCAGTCGGAACAGGTTCGAAAAACTGTTTTTT.

The chain recombines TRBV2 with TRBJ1-1, with 8 nucleotides matching TRBD1. CDR1 and CDR2 (germline): SNHLY, FYNNEI. Trimming removed 6 bases from V and 1 base from J; junction bases left unmatched: 1. The CDR3 spans 13 residues. This CDR3 reads CASRGQGNTEAFF. The CDR3 nucleotides are TGTGCCAGCAGAGGACAGGGGAACACTGAAGCTTTCTTT.

The chain joins TRBV5-4 to TRBJ1-1, with D uncertain. Trimming cost V 4 bases and J 6 bases, with 10 bases left between them. This CDR3 contains 12 residues. CDR1 and CDR2 (germline): SGHNT, YYREEE (reference sequence). The CDR3 bases are TGTGCCAGCAGCCCGGACGGGGCTGAAGCTTTCTTT. Translated, it gives CASSPDGAEAFF. Looking up the rest from reference TRBV5-4 and TRBJ1-1 gives the full variable domain: ETGVTQSPTHLIKTRGQQVTLRCSSQSGHNTVSWYQQALGQGPQFIFQYYREEENGRGNFPPRFSGLQFPNYSSELNVNALELDDSALYLCASSPDGAEAFFGQGTRLTVV.

J is TRBJ1-1 and V is TRBV5-5; D perhaps matches TRBD1 (6 bases). Germline V gene lookup returns CDR1 SGHKS and CDR2 YYEKEE (reference sequence). This CDR3 spans 13 amino acids. Deletions cut 4 bases from V and 1 base from J, with 8 bases between. CDR3: CASSTGWNTEAFF. The CDR3 DNA reads TGTGCCAGCAGCACAGGGTGGAACACTGAAGCTTTCTTT. The variable domain in full, with the rest retrieved from reference TRBV5-5 and TRBJ1-1, is DAGVTQSPTHLIKTRGQQVTLRCSPISGHKSVSWYQQVLGQGPQFIFQYYEKEERGRGNFPDRFSARQFPNYSSELNVNALLLGDSALYLCASSTGWNTEAFFGQGTRLTVV.

The rearrangement links TRBV10-3 to TRBJ1-6; D is uncertain. The V end was cut by 0 bases, the J end by 8 bases, with 2 bases between. The CDR3 spans 12 residues. The V gene's germline CDR1 is ENHRY and CDR2 SYGVKD. CDR3 region: CAISESDSPLHF. Here the CDR3 DNA reads TGTGCCATCAGTGAGTCCGATTCACCCCTCCACTTT.

This clone was observed once. This chain links TRBV5-8 with TRBJ1-4; D unclear. V was clipped by 1 base and J by 4 bases, with 5 bases between them. CDR1 is SGHTS and CDR2 is YDEGEE in the germline V gene. CDR3 length: 13 amino acids. Here the CDR3 DNA reads TGTGCCAGCAGCTTGCGGGTTAATGAAAAACTGTTTTTT. It specifies CASSLRVNEKLFF.

This sequence joins TRBV10-2 and TRBJ1-3; a possible D gene is TRBD1 (6 bases). The CDR3 has 16 amino acids. The germline CDR1 and CDR2 sequences are WSHSY and SAAADI. Deletions cut 0 bases from V and 4 bases from J, with 13 bases between. The CDR3 protein is CASSESSRGRGNTIYF. The CDR3 DNA sequence: TGCGCCAGCAGTGAGTCTTCCAGGGGACGCGGAAACACCATATATTTT.

This clone was seen a handful of times. V and J are TRBV27 and TRBJ2-3; D unclear. The germline V gene has CDR1 MNHEY and CDR2 SMNVEV (reference sequence). Trimming pared 10 bases from V and 0 bases from J, leaving 5 bases between. The CDR3 runs 11 residues. CDR3 sequence (DNA): TGTGCCACTCCTAGCACAGATACGCAGTATTTT. Protein sequence: CATPSTDTQYF.

This clone was counted a single time. The rearrangement uses TRBV10-3 and TRBJ1-2; 7 bases map to TRBD1. The V segment lost 10 bases and the J segment 5 bases; nucleotides outside the gene matches: 7. CDR1 is ENHRY, CDR2 SYGVKD, per germline. CDR3 length: 12 residues. CDR3 DNA sequence: TGTGCCACCGGGGACAGCTCGTATGGCTACACCTTC. This translates into CATGDSSYGYTF.

V is TRBV30 and J is TRBJ2-7; TRBD1 aligns across 10 bases. The junction had 10 bases not matched to a gene; V was cut back by 5 bases and J by 6 bases. This CDR3 region has 14 residues. Per the germline V gene, CDR1 is GTSNPN and CDR2 is SVGIG (reference sequence). In DNA form, the CDR3 reads TGTGCCTGGGAATCCGGGACAGGGGTCCGCGAGCAGTACTTC. Residues: CAWESGTGVREQYF.

This chain joins TRBV6-5 and TRBJ1-1, with D unclear. V lost 6 bases, J lost 1 base, and 9 bases lay in between. There are 13 residues in the CDR3. Germline V gene data show CDR1 as MNHEY and CDR2 as SVGAGI. The DNA of the CDR3 is TGTGCCAGCAGCCTCAGTACGAACACTGAAGCTTTCTTT. It translates to CASSLSTNTEAFF.

This clone was seen a single time. The gene calls are TRBV4-3 and TRBJ2-3, with a weak D call TRBD2 (6 bases). CDR3 length equals 15 residues. CDR1 and CDR2 from the germline V gene are LGHNA and YSLEER. Trimming removed 4 bases from V and 3 bases from J, with 14 bases in between. CDR3 residues: CASSLGTAMTDTQYF. The CDR3 bases are TGCGCCAGCAGCCTTGGGACTGCCATGACAGATACGCAGTATTTT.

The chain links TRBV5-5 to TRBJ2-5, with 12 nucleotides matching TRBD2. Germline lookup yields CDR1 SGHKS and CDR2 YYEKEE (reference sequence). The V gene end was trimmed by 0 bases and the J gene end by 2 bases; junction bases not matched to a gene: 8. The CDR3 runs 18 residues. CDR3 amino acids: CASSLELAGGPTQETQYF. The CDR3 DNA is TGTGCCAGCAGCTTGGAACTAGCGGGAGGCCCCACGCAAGAGACCCAGTACTTC.

V is TRBV4-1 and J is TRBJ1-2; 7 bases match TRBD1. Germline V gene data show CDR1 as MGHRA and CDR2 as YSYEKL. The CDR3 is 14 amino acids. V lost 4 bases to trimming and J lost 4 bases; unmatched junction nucleotides: 6. The CDR3 reads CASSPPGQPYGYTF. CDR3 sequence (DNA): TGCGCCAGCAGCCCCCCGGGACAGCCCTATGGCTACACCTTC.

The gene calls are TRBV19 and TRBJ1-2; 9 positions match TRBD1. CDR1 LNHDA and CDR2 SQIVND come from the germline V gene (reference sequence). Trimming took 6 bases from V and 3 from J; bases not matched to a gene: 2. The length of the CDR3 is 13 residues. The chain's CDR3 is CASRRTGDYGYTF. In nucleotides, the CDR3 is TGTGCCAGTAGACGGACAGGGGACTATGGCTACACCTTC. Combining the CDR3 with reference TRBV19 and TRBJ1-2 gives the whole variable domain DGGITQSPKYLFRKEGQNVTLSCEQNLNHDAMYWYRQDPGQGLRLIYYSQIVNDFQKGDIAEGYSVSREKKESFPLTVTSAQKNPTAFYLCASRRTGDYGYTFGSGTRLTVV.

V usage is TRBV29-1 and J usage is TRBJ1-1; D might be TRBD1 (5 bases). V shed 1 base and J shed 5 bases, with 14 bases lying between them. Germline CDR1 SQVTM, CDR2 ANQGSEA. CDR3 length: 14 amino acids. The CDR3 sequence is CSVEVVPGGTEAFF. The CDR3 DNA sequence: TGCAGCGTTGAAGTGGTGCCCGGGGGTACTGAAGCTTTCTTT.

V is TRBV2 and J is TRBJ1-2; no firm D call. The CDR3 runs to 15 residues. Trimming stripped 7 bases from V and 5 bases from J, with 20 bases between. The germline V gene has CDR1 SNHLY and CDR2 FYNNEI. The CDR3 nucleotides are TGTGCCAGCAATGCGATAGGAGCCTCTTTATATGGCTACACCTTC. Translated: CASNAIGASLYGYTF.

The V call is TRBV19, the J call TRBJ1-2, with TRBD1 identical over 7 bases. This CDR3 has 13 residues. The V gene's germline CDR1 is LNHDA and CDR2 SQIVND (reference sequence). The trim removed 5 bases at V and 4 bases at J, leaving 4 bases unmatched. CDR3 bases: TGTGCCAGTAGTGCGGGACAGCTCTATGGCTACACCTTC. Its translation: CASSAGQLYGYTF.

This clone came up a few times. The chain uses TRBV9 and TRBJ2-5; possible D gene TRBD2, 7 bases. From germline, CDR1 is SGDLS and CDR2 YYNGEE. Trimming took off 2 bases at V and 1 base at J, with 12 bases between the two ends. This CDR3 spans 15 amino acids. The DNA for the CDR3 is TGTGCCAGCAGCGTGAAGGGGGGGTCCCAAGAGACCCAGTACTTC. It translates to CASSVKGGSQETQYF. The full variable domain, rest sourced from reference TRBV9 and TRBJ2-5, is DSGVTQTPKHLITATGQRVTLRCSPRSGDLSVYWYQQSLDQGLQFLIQYYNGEERAKGNILERFSAQQFPDLHSELNLSSLELGDSALYFCASSVKGGSQETQYFGPGTRLLVL.

The CDR3 bases are TGTGCCAGCAGCTTTGACAGGGAAGGCTACACCTTC. It specifies CASSFDREGYTF. The gene calls are TRBV7-2 and TRBJ1-2, with 7 bases fitting TRBD1. V lost 3 bases, J lost 8 bases, and 3 bases stayed unmatched. The CDR3 runs to 12 residues. Germline lookup yields CDR1 SGHTA and CDR2 FQGNSA.

The gene calls are TRBV6-5 and TRBJ1-2; TRBD1 matches 11 bases. V shed 2 bases and J 6 bases; nucleotides not matched to a gene: 5. The CDR3 is 15 residues long. Germline V gives CDR1 MNHEY, CDR2 SVGAGI. CDR3 in DNA: TGTGCCAGCAGTTACACCGGGACAGGGGGTGATGGCTACACCTTC. Translation: CASSYTGTGGDGYTF.

The sample holds one count of this clone. The rearrangement joins TRBV9 to TRBJ2-5, with a tentative D call TRBD2 (5 bases). V lost 2 bases and J 7 bases, leaving 6 bases between the germline ends. Looked up from germline, CDR1 is SGDLS and CDR2 is YYNGEE. The CDR3 loop spans 11 amino acids. The CDR3, as DNA: TGTGCCAGCAGCGTTCGGGGGACCCAGTACTTC. This translates into CASSVRGTQYF. Combining the CDR3 with reference TRBV9 and TRBJ2-5 gives the whole variable domain DSGVTQTPKHLITATGQRVTLRCSPRSGDLSVYWYQQSLDQGLQFLIQYYNGEERAKGNILERFSAQQFPDLHSELNLSSLELGDSALYFCASSVRGTQYFGPGTRLLVL.